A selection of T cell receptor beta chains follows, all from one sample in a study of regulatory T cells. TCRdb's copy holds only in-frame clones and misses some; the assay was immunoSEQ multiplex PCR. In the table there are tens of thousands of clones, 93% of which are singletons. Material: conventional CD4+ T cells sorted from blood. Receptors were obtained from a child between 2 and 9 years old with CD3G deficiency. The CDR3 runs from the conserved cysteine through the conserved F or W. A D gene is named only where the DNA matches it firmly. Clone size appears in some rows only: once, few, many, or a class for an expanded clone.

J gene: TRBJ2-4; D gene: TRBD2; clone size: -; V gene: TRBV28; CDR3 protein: CASSSGTIAKNIQYF; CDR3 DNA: TGTGCCAGCAGTTCGGGGACTATAGCCAAAAACATTCAGTACTTC
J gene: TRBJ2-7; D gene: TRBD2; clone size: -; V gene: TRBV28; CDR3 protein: CASSKAGGSVEQYF; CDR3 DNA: TGTGCCAGCAGTAAAGCGGGAGGGTCGGTAGAGCAGTACTTC
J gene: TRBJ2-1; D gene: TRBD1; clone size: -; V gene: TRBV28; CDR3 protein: CASLPKGARNEQFF; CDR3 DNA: TGTGCCAGCCTCCCCAAGGGGGCCAGAAATGAGCAGTTCTTC
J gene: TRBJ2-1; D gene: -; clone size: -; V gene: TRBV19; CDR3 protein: CASSSDWGVRNEQFF; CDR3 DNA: TGTGCCAGTAGTTCAGACTGGGGGGTACGCAATGAGCAGTTCTTC
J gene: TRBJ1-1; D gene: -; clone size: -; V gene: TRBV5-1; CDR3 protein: CASSLPGATTEAFF; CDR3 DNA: TGCGCCAGCAGCCTTCCAGGAGCGACCACTGAAGCTTTCTTT
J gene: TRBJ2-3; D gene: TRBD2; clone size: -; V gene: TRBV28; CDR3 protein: CASSLKKPRASGSVGPDTQYF; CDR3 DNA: TGTGCCAGCAGTCTGAAGAAACCTCGGGCTAGCGGGAGTGTGGGACCAGATACGCAGTATTTT
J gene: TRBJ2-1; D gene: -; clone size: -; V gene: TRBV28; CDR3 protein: CASSSGGTGGYNEQFF; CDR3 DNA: TGTGCCAGCAGTTCGGGGGGGACAGGAGGCTACAATGAGCAGTTCTTC
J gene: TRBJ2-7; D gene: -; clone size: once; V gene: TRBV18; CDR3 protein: CASSTQVPSYEQYF; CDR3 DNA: TGTGCCAGCTCGACACAGGTGCCCTCCTACGAGCAGTACTTC
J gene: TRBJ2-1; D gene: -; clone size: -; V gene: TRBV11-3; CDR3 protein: CASSPNILVTEQFF; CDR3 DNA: TGTGCCAGCAGCCCCAATATACTAGTGACTGAGCAGTTCTTC
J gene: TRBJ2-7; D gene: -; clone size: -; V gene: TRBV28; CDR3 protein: CASSPHKGLPRQYF; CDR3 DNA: TGTGCCAGCAGTCCCCATAAGGGACTTCCGCGGCAGTACTTC
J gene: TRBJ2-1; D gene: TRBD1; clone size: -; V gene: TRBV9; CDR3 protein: CAGPGTGINEQFF; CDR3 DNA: TGTGCCGGACCCGGGACAGGGATTAATGAGCAGTTCTTC
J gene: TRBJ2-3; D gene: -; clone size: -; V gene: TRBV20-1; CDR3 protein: CSARGDIAQYF; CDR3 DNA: TGCAGTGCTAGAGGTGACATTGCGCAGTATTTT
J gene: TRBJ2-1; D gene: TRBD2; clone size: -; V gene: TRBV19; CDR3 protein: CASSFSGSPYNEQFF; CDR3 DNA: TGTGCCAGTAGTTTTAGCGGGAGCCCCTACAATGAGCAGTTCTTC
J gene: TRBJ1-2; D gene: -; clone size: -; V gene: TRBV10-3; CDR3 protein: CAISAQGSLGGYTF; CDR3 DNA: TGTGCCATCAGCGCCCAGGGCTCCTTGGGAGGCTACACCTTC
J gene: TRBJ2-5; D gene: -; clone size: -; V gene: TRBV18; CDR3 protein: CASSPPGETQYF; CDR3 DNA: TGTGCCAGCTCACCACCGGGAGAGACCCAGTACTTC
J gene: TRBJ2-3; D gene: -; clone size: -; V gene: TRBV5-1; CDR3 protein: CASSLYRDADTQYF; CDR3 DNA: TGCGCCAGCAGCTTGTACAGGGATGCAGATACGCAGTATTTT
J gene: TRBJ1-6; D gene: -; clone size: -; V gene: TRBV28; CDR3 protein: CASSLSRLPPLHF; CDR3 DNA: TGTGCCAGCAGTTTGTCCCGGCTTCCACCCCTCCACTTT
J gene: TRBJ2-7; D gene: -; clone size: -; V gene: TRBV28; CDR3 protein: CASSLARVGEQYF; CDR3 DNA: TGTGCCAGCAGTTTAGCCAGGGTTGGCGAGCAGTACTTC
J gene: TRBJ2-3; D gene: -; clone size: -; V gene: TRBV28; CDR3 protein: CASSATGRGVRDTQYF; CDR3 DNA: TGTGCCAGCAGTGCCACTGGCAGGGGGGTACGAGATACGCAGTATTTT
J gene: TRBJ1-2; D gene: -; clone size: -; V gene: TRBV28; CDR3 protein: CASSFLVYNRDEIGYTF; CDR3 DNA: TGTGCCAGCAGTTTTCTGGTTTATAACAGGGACGAAATTGGCTACACCTTC
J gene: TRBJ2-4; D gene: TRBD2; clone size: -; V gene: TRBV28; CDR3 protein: CASSGPGDYSRDIQYF; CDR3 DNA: TGTGCCAGCAGTGGCCCGGGGGACTACAGCCGGGACATTCAGTACTTC
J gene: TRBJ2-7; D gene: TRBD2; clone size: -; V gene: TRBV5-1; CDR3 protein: CASSLGAAGVGEQYF; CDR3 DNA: TGCGCCAGCAGCTTGGGTGCGGCGGGAGTTGGCGAGCAGTACTTC
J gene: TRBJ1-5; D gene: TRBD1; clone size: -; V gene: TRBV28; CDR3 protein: CASSFNRGTGGQPQHF; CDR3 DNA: TGTGCCAGCAGTTTTAATCGGGGGACAGGGGGCCAGCCCCAGCATTTT
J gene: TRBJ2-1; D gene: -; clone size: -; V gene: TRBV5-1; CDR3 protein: CASSLAAGGDEQFF; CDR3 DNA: TGCGCCAGCAGCTTGGCCGCCGGGGGTGATGAGCAGTTCTTC
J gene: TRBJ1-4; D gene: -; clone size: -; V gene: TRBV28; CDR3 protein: CASSTGGRINEKLFF; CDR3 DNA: TGTGCCAGCAGCACCGGGGGGAGGATAAATGAAAAACTGTTTTTT
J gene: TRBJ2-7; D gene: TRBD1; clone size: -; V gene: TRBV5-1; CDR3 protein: CASSRTGGPYEQYF; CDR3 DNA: TGCGCCAGCAGCCGGACAGGGGGGCCCTACGAGCAGTACTTC
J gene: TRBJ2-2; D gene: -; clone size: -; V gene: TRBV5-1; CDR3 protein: CASSLGRHTGELFF; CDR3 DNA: TGCGCCAGCAGCTTGGGCAGACACACCGGGGAGCTGTTTTTT
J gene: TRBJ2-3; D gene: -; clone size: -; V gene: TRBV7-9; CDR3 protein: CASSLHITDTQYF; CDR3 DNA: TGTGCCAGCAGCTTACACATCACAGATACGCAGTATTTT
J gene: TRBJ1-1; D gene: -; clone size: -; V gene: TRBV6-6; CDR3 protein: CASSYSNVGNTEAFF; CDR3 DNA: TGTGCCAGCAGTTACTCGAACGTGGGAAACACTGAAGCTTTCTTT
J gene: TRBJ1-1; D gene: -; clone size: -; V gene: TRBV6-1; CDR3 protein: CASSVLRGAHMNTEAFF; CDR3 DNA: TGTGCCAGCAGTGTCCTGAGGGGGGCTCACATGAACACTGAAGCTTTCTTT
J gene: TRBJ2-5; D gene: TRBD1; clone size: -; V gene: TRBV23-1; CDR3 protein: CASSQLSRTGGEETQYF; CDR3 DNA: TGCGCCAGCAGTCAATTGTCACGGACAGGGGGCGAAGAGACCCAGTACTTC
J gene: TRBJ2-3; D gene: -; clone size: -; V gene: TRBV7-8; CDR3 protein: CASSQWEEDTQYF; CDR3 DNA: TGTGCCAGCAGCCAGTGGGAGGAAGATACGCAGTATTTT
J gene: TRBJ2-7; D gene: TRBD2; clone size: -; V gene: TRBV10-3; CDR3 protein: CAISEFIGGAKQYF; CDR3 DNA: TGTGCCATCAGTGAATTTATCGGGGGGGCAAAGCAGTACTTC
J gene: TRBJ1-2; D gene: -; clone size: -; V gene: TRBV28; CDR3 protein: CASSFGSSNYGYTF; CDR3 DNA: TGTGCCAGCAGTTTTGGATCTAGTAACTATGGCTACACCTTC
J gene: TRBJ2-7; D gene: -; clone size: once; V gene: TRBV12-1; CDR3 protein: CASSPSTWGPRTRPYEQYF; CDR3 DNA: TGTGCCAGCAGCCCCTCCACATGGGGCCCCCGAACGCGTCCCTACGAGCAGTACTTC
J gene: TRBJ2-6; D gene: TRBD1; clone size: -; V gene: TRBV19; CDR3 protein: CASRDRADGANVLTF; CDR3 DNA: TGTGCCAGTAGGGACAGGGCAGACGGGGCCAACGTCCTGACTTTC
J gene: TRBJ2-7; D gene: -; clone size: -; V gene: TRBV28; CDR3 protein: CASSLSSGHSYEQYF; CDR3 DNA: TGTGCCAGCAGTTTATCCAGCGGCCACTCCTACGAGCAGTACTTC
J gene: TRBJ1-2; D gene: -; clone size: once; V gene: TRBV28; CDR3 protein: CASSSIYSHYGYTF; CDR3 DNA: TGTGCCAGCAGTTCGATATACAGCCACTATGGCTACACCTTC
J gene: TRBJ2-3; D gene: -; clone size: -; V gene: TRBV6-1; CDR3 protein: CASSEFGGPAWTDTQYF; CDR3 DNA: TGTGCCAGCAGTGAATTTGGAGGGCCTGCCTGGACAGATACGCAGTATTTT
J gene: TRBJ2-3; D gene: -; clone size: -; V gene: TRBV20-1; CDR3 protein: CSALYTDTQYF; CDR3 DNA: TGCAGTGCATTATACACAGATACGCAGTATTTT
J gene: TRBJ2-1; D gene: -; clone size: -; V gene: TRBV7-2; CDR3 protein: CASSLVGTISYNEQFF; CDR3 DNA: TGTGCCAGCAGCTTGGTGGGGACGATCTCCTACAATGAGCAGTTCTTC